These 21 T cell receptor beta chains originate from one sample sequenced in a study of blood T cell repertoires in COVID-19. Profiling relied on immunoSEQ multiplex PCR, and the TCRdb table lists in-frame clones only, not all of them. Of some 170,000 clones in the sample, roughly 73% are singletons; the top ten hold approximately 3%. Sequenced input: peripheral blood. The source of these receptors is a man between 65 and 85 years old with acute or convalescent COVID-19.

The rearrangement links TRBV6-2 or TRBV6-3 to TRBJ2-5; 8 bases fit TRBD1. Germline CDR1 reads MNHEY; CDR2 reads SVGEGT. This CDR3 has 16 residues. J lost 1 base, V lost 5 bases, and 9 bases had no gene match. This CDR3 is CASSTRTGSAQETQYF. The CDR3 region has the DNA TGTGCCAGCAGTACAAGGACAGGGTCCGCCCAAGAGACCCAGTACTTC.

This rearrangement joins TRBV6-4 to TRBJ1-1, with a weak D call TRBD1 (6 bases). Trimming took off 4 bases at V and 3 bases at J, with 27 bases between the two ends. Germline CDR1 is MRHNA and CDR2 is SNTAGT. The CDR3 has 19 residues. CDR3 residues: CASSARGSGGSGSDTEAFF. The CDR3 region has the DNA TGTGCCAGCAGTGCGAGAGGGAGTGGGGGCTCGGGTTCCGACACTGAAGCTTTCTTT.

The rearrangement joins TRBV5-4 to TRBJ2-3; 9 nucleotides match TRBD2. V lost 4 bases to trimming and J lost 3 bases; unmatched junction nucleotides: 9. CDR1 is SGHNT, CDR2 YYREEE, per germline (reference sequence). The CDR3 extends over 16 amino acids. The CDR3 DNA reads TGTGCCAGCAGCCCGCGTTCGGGACTAGCAACAGATACGCAGTATTTT. Its protein product is CASSPRSGLATDTQYF.

J is TRBJ2-7 and V is TRBV24-1, with TRBD1 matching 9 bases. CDR3 length: 13 amino acids. The V and J ends lost 5 bases and 7 bases, in that order; junction bases with no gene match: 5. The germline V gene encodes CDR1 KGHDR and CDR2 SFDVKD. In DNA, the CDR3 is TGTGCCACCAGTGGACAGGGGGTGGGGGAGCAGTACTTC. Its translation is CATSGQGVGEQYF.

The chain carries TRBV19 and TRBJ2-7; 9 bases map to TRBD1. The CDR3 contains 15 residues. The germline gives CDR1 LNHDA, CDR2 SQIVND (reference sequence). Trimming removed 3 bases from V and 6 bases from J; junction bases left unmatched: 9. CDR3 sequence (DNA): TGTGCCAGTAGTATTCTTCTACCACAGGGGGCCGAGCAGTACTTC. Translating gives CASSILLPQGAEQYF.

The chain couples TRBV21-1 to TRBJ1-6; no DNA check was done on the table's D call, TRBD1. TRBV21-1 is an annotated pseudogene. CDR3 length: 12 residues. The CDR3 coding sequence is TGTGCCAGAAGACAGCTTAATTCACCCCTCCACTTT. The encoded protein is CARRQLNSPLHF.

The chain links TRBV5-4 to TRBJ2-1, with TRBD2 identical over 11 bases. CDR1 is SGHNT and CDR2 is YYREEE in the germline V gene (reference sequence). This CDR3 comprises 18 residues. V lost 4 bases to trimming and J lost 0 bases; unmatched junction nucleotides: 9. The chain's CDR3 is CASSPGLAVRSSYNEQFF. The CDR3 DNA is TGTGCCAGCAGCCCGGGACTAGCGGTTAGAAGCTCCTACAATGAGCAGTTCTTC.

This clone showed up many times. This rearrangement joins TRBV28 to TRBJ2-5; no reliable D call. The CDR3 runs to 17 residues. CDR1 and CDR2 from the germline V gene are MDHEN and SYDVKM. V was trimmed by 4 bases and J by 5 bases, leaving 23 bases between them. CDR3 protein: CASSSTPDLRLGETQYF. The CDR3 bases are TGTGCCAGCAGTTCCACCCCCGACTTGCGGCTCGGGGAGACCCAGTACTTC.

The V and J genes are TRBV10-3 and TRBJ1-2; tentatively, D is TRBD1 (6 bases). The CDR3 consists of 13 residues. Germline V gene sequence: CDR1 ENHRY, CDR2 SYGVKD. Trimming shortened V by 5 bases and J by 3 bases, and 10 bases separated the two germline ends. For the CDR3, the DNA is TGTGCCATCAGTTTACAGGGTGACTATGGCTACACCTTC. As protein: CAISLQGDYGYTF.

CDR3 sequence: CASSSGTAQETQYF. DNA of the CDR3: TGCGCCAGCAGCAGTGGGACAGCCCAAGAGACCCAGTACTTC. The V call is TRBV5-1, the J call TRBJ2-5, with TRBD1 matching over 7 bases. Germline values: CDR1 SGHRS, CDR2 YFSETQ. CDR3 length: 14 residues. V gave up 4 bases and J gave up 1 base; unmatched junction bases: 4.

Regarding this clone: Other DNA sequences in this sample translate to the same CDR3. V usage is TRBV18 and J usage is TRBJ1-1; D may be TRBD1 (5 bases). Per the germline V gene, CDR1 is KGHSH and CDR2 is LQKENI. V was trimmed by 2 bases and J by 1 base, leaving 5 bases between them. The CDR3 length is 13 residues. The CDR3 coding sequence is TGTGCCAGCTCACCAGGACAGAACACTGAAGCTTTCTTT. This gives the protein CASSPGQNTEAFF.

V and J are TRBV7-2 and TRBJ2-1; 10 nucleotides align to TRBD1. Germline CDR1 is SGHTA and CDR2 is FQGNSA. This CDR3 is built from 15 residues. Trimming removed 4 bases from V and 11 bases from J; junction bases left unmatched: 11. The CDR3: CASSSGGTGALKQFF. In nucleotides, the CDR3 is TGTGCCAGCAGCTCAGGCGGGACAGGGGCATTAAAGCAGTTCTTC.

This chain joins TRBV23-1 and TRBJ1-1; D perhaps matches TRBD1 (5 bases). TRBV23-1 belongs to the ORF category, with a function that is uncertain. The V and J ends lost 0 bases and 2 bases respectively, with 10 bases between them. This CDR3 contains 15 residues. The CDR3 nucleotides are TGCGCCAGCAGTCAATCAAAGGGGCGTAACACTGAAGCTTTCTTT. It encodes CASSQSKGRNTEAFF.

The chain uses TRBV5-1 and TRBJ2-2, with unresolved D. Trimming removed 4 bases at V and 2 bases at J, with 12 bases between. Germline CDR1 SGHRS, CDR2 YFSETQ. This CDR3 spans 15 amino acids. In DNA, the CDR3 is TGCGCCAGCAGCATGGACGGTTTTAACACCGGGGAGCTGTTTTTT. The encoded protein is CASSMDGFNTGELFF.

The V gene is TRBV2, the J gene TRBJ2-5; 7 bases line up with TRBD1. J was trimmed by 5 bases and V by 7 bases; bases with no gene match: 13. The CDR3 is 15 amino acids. Germline V gene data show CDR1 as SNHLY and CDR2 as FYNNEI. DNA of the CDR3: TGTGCCAGCAAAAGACAGGGACAGTCGGGGGAGACCCAGTACTTC. This sequence encodes CASKRQGQSGETQYF.

The chain is built from TRBV24-1 and TRBJ1-1; D not certain. The CDR3 totals 15 residues. CDR1 is KGHDR, CDR2 SFDVKD, per germline. V was trimmed by 7 bases and J by 3 bases, leaving 17 bases between them. For the CDR3, the DNA is TGTGCCACCAGGGCGGCGGGGATAAGGGACACTGAAGCTTTCTTT. Translated: CATRAAGIRDTEAFF.

This sequence joins TRBV2 and TRBJ2-5; no reliable D call. Trimming cost V 5 bases and J 5 bases, with 12 bases left between them. The V gene's germline CDR1 is SNHLY and CDR2 FYNNEI. The length of the CDR3 is 13 residues. Here the CDR3 DNA reads TGTGCCAGCAGTTTTGTTATTTCGGAGACCCAGTACTTC. Protein sequence: CASSFVISETQYF.

This chain uses TRBV18 with TRBJ1-2; 12 positions match TRBD1. V was pared by 3 bases and J by 7 bases, with 3 bases of the junction left unmatched. Germline assignment: CDR1 KGHSH and CDR2 LQKENI. The CDR3 runs 14 residues. CDR3: CASSPGTGGSGYTF. In DNA form, the CDR3 reads TGTGCCAGCTCACCGGGGACAGGGGGCAGTGGCTACACCTTC. Supplemented by reference TRBV18 and TRBJ1-2, the full variable domain reads NAGVMQNPRHLVRRRGQEARLRCSPMKGHSHVYWYRQLPEEGLKFMVYLQKENIIDESGMPKERFSAEFPKEGPSILRIQQVVRGDSAAYFCASSPGTGGSGYTFGSGTRLTVV.

This clone was counted between two and nine times. The chain is built from TRBV18 and TRBJ2-3; 11 bases fit TRBD2. Trimming took 2 bases from V and 6 from J; bases not matched to a gene: 13. Germline-derived CDR1 and CDR2 are KGHSH and LQKENI. The CDR3 totals 18 residues. The CDR3 bases are TGTGCCAGCTCACCAATAATCATGGGGACTAGCGGATCGGATACGCAGTATTTT. This encodes CASSPIIMGTSGSDTQYF.

This clone was seen just once. This sequence joins TRBV7-9 and TRBJ1-2; 7 nucleotides line up with TRBD1. CDR3 length: 14 amino acids. The germline gives CDR1 SEHNR, CDR2 FQNEAQ (reference sequence). V shed 1 base, J shed 3 bases, and the junction held 2 bases outside the gene matches. The CDR3 bases are TGTGCCAGCAGCTTAGAAGGGACAGACTATGGCTACACCTTC. As protein: CASSLEGTDYGYTF.

This chain links TRBV5-1 with TRBJ2-2; 10 bases align to TRBD1. V dropped 0 bases and J dropped 1; count of bases not matched to a gene: 3. The CDR3 runs 17 residues. From germline, CDR1 is SGHRS and CDR2 YFSETQ. Here the CDR3 reads CASSLGDRGENTGELFF. The CDR3 DNA sequence: TGCGCCAGCAGCTTGGGGGACAGGGGCGAGAACACCGGGGAGCTGTTTTTT.